This is a list of T cell receptor beta chains from one sample in a study of metastatic and nonmetastatic thyroid tumors. TCRdb re-called the PCR reads via MiXCR. Here the sample spans 85,000 to 95,000 clones, 15% being singletons. Sequenced: blood. These receptors all come from a female donor with papillary thyroid cancer or a benign thyroid nodule (not recorded which). Some clones in this sample may be carry-over from other donors' samples. The CDR3 runs from the conserved cysteine through the conserved F or W. Each record gives: J gene, clone size, V gene, D gene, CDR3 protein, CDR3 DNA. The D gene is left open where the match is weak. Size is stated for part of the rows, as once, few or many counts, or as a class when the clone is expanded.

J: TRBJ2-2; size: many; V: TRBV12-3/TRBV12-4; D: -; CDR3: CASSSRVTNTGELFF; DNA: TGTGCCAGCAGTTCAAGGGTTACGAACACCGGGGAGCTGTTTTTT
J: TRBJ2-7; size: -; V: TRBV2; D: -; CDR3: CASSEETGPYEKYF; DNA: TGTGCCAGCAGTGAGGAGACAGGTCCATACGAGAAGTACTTC
J: TRBJ2-5; size: many; V: TRBV6-5; D: -; CDR3: CASSYLLGSQETQYF; DNA: TGTGCCAGCAGTTATCTCCTCGGCAGCCAAGAGACCCAGTACTTC
J: TRBJ1-4; size: many; V: TRBV2; D: -; CDR3: CASSVVGYEKLFF; DNA: TGTGCCAGCAGTGTAGTAGGCTATGAAAAACTGTTTTTT
J: TRBJ2-1; size: many; V: TRBV5-1; D: TRBD2; CDR3: CASSGTSRYNEQFF; DNA: TGCGCCAGCTCGGGGACTAGTAGATACAATGAGCAGTTCTTC
J: TRBJ2-7; size: many; V: TRBV14; D: -; CDR3: CASSQVSFYEQYF; DNA: TGTGCCAGCAGCCAAGTCTCATTCTACGAGCAGTACTTC
J: TRBJ1-6; size: many; V: TRBV19; D: -; CDR3: CASSIDYNSPLHF; DNA: TGTGCCAGTAGTATTGACTATAATTCACCCCTCCACTTT
J: TRBJ2-3; size: many; V: TRBV18; D: -; CDR3: CASSSNTDTQYF; DNA: TGTGCCAGCTCATCAAACACAGATACGCAGTATTTT
J: TRBJ1-4; size: many; V: TRBV7-8; D: TRBD1; CDR3: CASSITGGPYEKLFF; DNA: TGTGCCAGCAGTATTACAGGGGGCCCCTATGAAAAACTGTTTTTT
J: TRBJ1-2; size: many; V: TRBV2; D: TRBD1; CDR3: CASSGGQGAYGYTF; DNA: TGTGCCAGCAGTGGGGGACAGGGGGCATATGGCTACACCTTC
J: TRBJ2-5; size: many; V: TRBV20-1; D: -; CDR3: CSARDGEQYQETQYF; DNA: TGCAGTGCCAGGGACGGGGAGCAGTACCAAGAGACCCAGTACTTC
J: TRBJ2-5; size: many; V: TRBV28; D: -; CDR3: CASSQSKGSPGETQYF; DNA: TGTGCCAGCAGTCAATCAAAAGGGTCACCGGGGGAGACCCAGTACTTC
J: TRBJ2-5; size: many; V: TRBV2; D: -; CDR3: CASSGANQETQYF; DNA: TGTGCCAGCTCAGGGGCTAACCAAGAGACCCAGTACTTC
J: TRBJ1-2; size: many; V: TRBV28; D: TRBD1; CDR3: CASNDPWTGRDYGYTF; DNA: TGTGCCAGCAACGACCCTTGGACAGGGAGGGACTATGGCTACACCTTC
J: TRBJ1-5; size: many; V: TRBV5-1; D: TRBD1; CDR3: CASSLGGGEINQPQHF; DNA: TGCGCCAGCAGCTTGGGAGGGGGCGAAATCAATCAGCCCCAGCATTTT
J: TRBJ2-7; size: -; V: TRBV7-8; D: -; CDR3: CASSLSASSVSYEQYF; DNA: TGTGCCAGCAGCTTATCCGCTAGCTCGGTATCCTACGAGCAGTACTTC
J: TRBJ2-7; size: many; V: TRBV20-1; D: TRBD2; CDR3: CSAPSGGAGEQYF; DNA: TGCAGTGCTCCTAGCGGGGGGGCTGGGGAGCAGTACTTC
J: TRBJ2-3; size: many; V: TRBV3-1; D: -; CDR3: CASSQDGASTDTQYF; DNA: TGTGCCAGCAGCCAAGACGGTGCCTCCACAGATACGCAGTATTTT
J: TRBJ2-7; size: many; V: TRBV27; D: -; CDR3: CDPIPIRGRVYEQYF; DNA: TGTGATCCCATCCCGATTCGGGGTCGGGTCTACGAGCAGTACTTC
J: TRBJ2-5; size: -; V: TRBV4-2; D: TRBD1; CDR3: CASSLQGRETQYF; DNA: TGTGCCAGCAGCCTACAGGGGAGAGAGACCCAGTACTTC
J: TRBJ1-5; size: many; V: TRBV2; D: -; CDR3: CASSEGFGNQPQHF; DNA: TGTGCCAGCAGTGAAGGGTTTGGCAATCAGCCCCAGCATTTT
J: TRBJ2-3; size: many; V: TRBV6-1; D: TRBD2; CDR3: CASCSGDPTDTQYF; DNA: TGTGCCAGCTGTAGCGGGGACCCCACAGATACGCAGTATTTT
J: TRBJ2-2; size: few; V: TRBV5-4; D: -; CDR3: CASSIDLTGELFF; DNA: TGTGCCAGCAGCATAGACCTAACCGGGGAGCTGTTTTTT
J: TRBJ1-2; size: many; V: TRBV11-2; D: TRBD1; CDR3: CASSSVLTGIGYTF; DNA: TGTGCCAGCAGCTCCGTCCTGACAGGGATAGGCTACACCTTC
J: TRBJ2-5; size: many; V: TRBV5-8; D: TRBD1; CDR3: CASSLGQGVGGETQYF; DNA: TGTGCCAGCAGCTTGGGCCAGGGGGTTGGGGGAGAGACCCAGTACTTC
J: TRBJ2-5; size: few; V: TRBV28; D: TRBD2; CDR3: CASILRRAGGQETQYF; DNA: TGTGCCAGCATTTTAAGGCGTGCGGGGGGCCAAGAGACCCAGTACTTC
J: TRBJ1-1; size: many; V: TRBV30; D: -; CDR3: CAWSIQRHTEAFF; DNA: TGTGCCTGGAGTATACAACGCCACACTGAAGCTTTCTTT
J: TRBJ1-2; size: many; V: TRBV27; D: -; CDR3: CASTLNYGYTF; DNA: TGTGCCAGCACCCTTAACTATGGCTACACCTTC
J: TRBJ2-1; size: -; V: TRBV19; D: TRBD2; CDR3: CASSARLAGGYRNEQFF; DNA: TGTGCCAGTAGTGCTAGACTAGCGGGAGGGTACCGAAATGAGCAGTTCTTC
J: TRBJ1-2; size: many; V: TRBV5-1; D: -; CDR3: CASSLEGQRRTNYGYTF; DNA: TGCGCCAGCAGCTTGGAGGGGCAGAGAAGAACTAACTATGGCTACACCTTC
J: TRBJ2-1; size: few; V: TRBV11-2; D: -; CDR3: CASGLDRFSNEQFF; DNA: TGTGCCAGCGGCTTAGATCGTTTCAGCAATGAGCAGTTCTTC
J: TRBJ2-2; size: many; V: TRBV19; D: -; CDR3: CASRGQNTGELFF; DNA: TGTGCCAGTAGGGGCCAGAACACCGGGGAGCTGTTTTTT
J: TRBJ2-7; size: many; V: TRBV30; D: -; CDR3: CAWSVTSGVGEQYF; DNA: TGTGCCTGGAGTGTAACAAGTGGAGTTGGCGAGCAGTACTTC
J: TRBJ2-2; size: many; V: TRBV12-3/TRBV12-4; D: -; CDR3: CASTIGGELFF; DNA: TGTGCCAGCACTATAGGGGGGGAGCTGTTTTTT
J: TRBJ2-7; size: -; V: TRBV5-6; D: -; CDR3: CASSLVGGGSYEQYF; DNA: TGTGCCAGCAGCTTGGTGGGCGGCGGCTCCTACGAGCAGTACTTC
J: TRBJ2-5; size: -; V: TRBV4-2; D: -; CDR3: CASSQDGRETQYF; DNA: TGTGCCAGCAGCCAAGATGGTCGGGAGACCCAGTACTTC
J: TRBJ2-7; size: many; V: TRBV28; D: TRBD1; CDR3: CASSPGQGPFYEQYF; DNA: TGTGCCAGCAGCCCCGGACAGGGACCCTTCTACGAGCAGTACTTC
J: TRBJ1-2; size: -; V: TRBV5-6; D: -; CDR3: CASSLSGDYGYTF; DNA: TGTGCCAGCAGCTTGTCAGGGGACTATGGCTACACATTC
J: TRBJ2-1; size: few; V: TRBV2; D: -; CDR3: CARGERNEQFF; DNA: TGTGCAAGAGGGGAGAGAAATGAGCAGTTCTTC
J: TRBJ2-1; size: many; V: TRBV20-1; D: -; CDR3: CSASLGEQFF; DNA: TGCAGTGCTAGCTTGGGTGAGCAGTTCTTC
J: TRBJ2-7; size: -; V: TRBV12-3/TRBV12-4; D: -; CDR3: CASSLGGAGVGFYEQYF; DNA: TGTGCCAGCAGTTTAGGGGGGGCAGGGGTGGGGTTCTACGAGCAGTACTTC
J: TRBJ2-7; size: many; V: TRBV20-1; D: -; CDR3: CSARVRGTSYEQYF; DNA: TGCAGTGCTAGAGTCAGAGGGACCTCCTACGAGCAGTACTTC
J: TRBJ2-3; size: many; V: TRBV9; D: -; CDR3: CASSIGGATDTQYF; DNA: TGTGCCAGCAGCATTGGGGGGGCCACAGATACGCAGTATTTT
J: TRBJ2-1; size: many; V: TRBV5-1; D: TRBD1; CDR3: CASSLEAGTVYNEQFF; DNA: TGCGCCAGCAGCTTGGAGGCCGGGACAGTGTACAATGAGCAGTTCTTC
J: TRBJ2-2; size: many; V: TRBV9; D: TRBD2; CDR3: CASSASPMLAGVGGELFF; DNA: TGTGCCAGCAGCGCTTCCCCCATGCTAGCGGGGGTCGGCGGGGAGCTGTTTTTT
J: TRBJ2-3; size: -; V: TRBV11-1; D: TRBD2; CDR3: CASSAASGRTDTQYF; DNA: TGTGCCAGCAGCGCAGCTAGCGGGAGAACAGATACGCAGTATTTT
J: TRBJ2-7; size: few; V: TRBV6-1; D: -; CDR3: CASRDIGAHEQYF; DNA: TGTGCCAGCCGGGACATTGGAGCCCACGAGCAGTACTTC
J: TRBJ1-1; size: many; V: TRBV5-1; D: -; CDR3: CASSGGRNTEAFF; DNA: TGCGCCAGCAGCGGGGGGAGGAACACTGAAGCTTTCTTT
J: TRBJ2-1; size: -; V: TRBV5-1; D: -; CDR3: CASSLVDEQFF; DNA: TGCGCCAGCAGCTTGGTGGATGAGCAGTTCTTC
J: TRBJ1-1; size: many; V: TRBV19; D: -; CDR3: CASSTGQWAEAFF; DNA: TGTGCCAGTAGTACCGGACAGTGGGCTGAAGCTTTCTTT
J: TRBJ2-5; size: few; V: TRBV20-1; D: -; CDR3: CSSRLQGRGETQYF; DNA: TGCAGTTCTAGACTACAGGGGCGGGGAGAGACCCAGTACTTC
J: TRBJ2-7; size: many; V: TRBV15; D: -; CDR3: CATSSRGSAYEQYF; DNA: TGTGCCACCAGCAGCCGGGGGTCTGCCTACGAGCAGTACTTC
J: TRBJ1-2; size: many; V: TRBV6-1; D: -; CDR3: CASSDVPGARGYTF; DNA: TGTGCCAGCAGTGATGTCCCGGGGGCGAGGGGCTACACCTTC
J: TRBJ1-6; size: many; V: TRBV18; D: TRBD1; CDR3: CASSPKTGLSPLHF; DNA: TGTGCCAGCTCACCAAAGACAGGGTTGTCACCCCTCCACTTT